Shown below are 32 T cell receptor beta chains from a single sample sequenced in a study of control samples from healthy donors and cancer patients. Sequencing used immunoSEQ multiplex PCR; TCRdb keeps in-frame clones, though not all of them. Of 18,000 or so clones in the sample, roughly 84% were seen once. Sequencing input: PBMCs. The receptors were gathered from a woman between 65 and 79 years old with colorectal cancer.

CDR3 sequence reads: CASSRTGFSEQYF. CDR3 nucleotides: TGTGCCAGCAGCCGGACAGGGTTTAGCGAGCAGTACTTC. The gene calls are TRBV6-6 and TRBJ2-7; TRBD1 matches at 8 bases. From germline, CDR1 is MNHNY and CDR2 SVGAGI (reference sequence). The length of the CDR3 is 13 residues. V gave up 6 bases and J gave up 6 bases; unmatched junction bases: 7.

The V gene is TRBV3-1 (or the pseudogene TRBV3-2), the J gene TRBJ2-7; D is undetermined. Between the trimmed V and J ends, which lost 4 bases and 5 bases, there was a span of 9 bases. The CDR3 contains 12 residues. Germline CDR1 reads LGHDT; CDR2 reads YNNKEL (reference sequence). The CDR3 DNA sequence: TGTGCCAGCAGCCTCTCGGCGGACGAGCAGTACTTC. It is translated as CASSLSADEQYF.

The chain joins TRBV5-4 to TRBJ2-2; D is perhaps TRBD1 (5 bases). There are 15 residues in the CDR3. In germline, CDR1 is SGHNT, CDR2 YYREEE (reference sequence). V was pared by 5 bases and J by 4 bases, with 15 bases between. In nucleotides, the CDR3 is TGTGCCAGCAGGAGGTGGGGTCAGGGCACCGGGGAGCTGTTTTTT. Its translation: CASRRWGQGTGELFF.

The V call is TRBV12-3 or TRBV12-4, the J call TRBJ1-1; D not resolved. The CDR3 sequence is 13 residues long. Trimming cost V 2 bases and J 6 bases, with 10 bases left between them. The CDR3 loop is CASSLTARSEAFF. In DNA, the CDR3 is TGTGCCAGCAGTTTAACGGCCCGGTCTGAAGCTTTCTTT.

This chain connects TRBV18 to TRBJ1-2; 8 nucleotides agree with TRBD1. The CDR3 consists of 15 residues. From germline, CDR1 is KGHSH and CDR2 LQKENI. Trimming cost V 6 bases and J 2 bases; bases outside gene matches: 8. CDR3 loop: CASSIGQGRNYGYTF. The CDR3, as DNA: TGTGCCAGCTCCATCGGACAGGGAAGAAACTATGGCTACACCTTC.

The chain has TRBV27 and TRBJ2-7; D not certain. This CDR3 has 11 residues. V was shortened by 6 bases and J by 3 bases, with 6 bases between the two germline ends. Germline CDR1 and CDR2: MNHEY and SMNVEV (reference sequence). CDR3 loop: CASRGFYEQYF. DNA for the CDR3: TGTGCCAGCAGGGGATTCTACGAGCAGTACTTC.

The V gene is TRBV7-8, the J gene TRBJ2-3, with TRBD1 as a possible D gene (6 bases). The CDR3 runs to 16 residues. The germline CDR1 and CDR2 sequences are SGHVS and FQNEAQ. The germline V and J ends were trimmed by 3 bases and 0 bases, with 13 bases remaining between them. The CDR3 DNA is TGTGCCAGCAGCTTTACACGGACAGTTAGCACAGATACGCAGTATTTT. It yields the protein CASSFTRTVSTDTQYF.

V is TRBV4-2 and J is TRBJ1-3; no definite D call. This CDR3 is 13 amino acids long. Per the germline V gene, CDR1 is LGHNA and CDR2 is YNFKEQ. The V end was cut by 1 base, the J end by 3 bases, with 4 bases between. The CDR3 sequence: CASSQGVGNTIYF. The CDR3 DNA sequence: TGTGCCAGCAGCCAAGGGGTTGGAAACACCATATATTTT.

V gene TRBV3-1 (or the pseudogene TRBV3-2) combines with J gene TRBJ1-2, with D unresolved. The CDR3 is 14 residues long. Germline loops: CDR1 LGHDT, CDR2 YNNKEL (reference sequence). With 0 bases removed from V and 4 bases from J, the gap between germline ends came to 9 bases. In DNA, the CDR3 is TGTGCCAGCAGCCAAGATTCGGCAGGCTATGGCTACACCTTC. Translation: CASSQDSAGYGYTF.

The chain is built from TRBV2 and TRBJ1-1; 9 positions agree with TRBD1. Germline V gives CDR1 SNHLY, CDR2 FYNNEI. There are 14 residues in the CDR3. Unmatched junction bases numbered 3, after V lost 4 bases and J lost 3 bases. The CDR3 region is CASSGGTGYTEAFF. The CDR3 coding sequence is TGTGCCAGCAGTGGGGGGACAGGGTACACTGAAGCTTTCTTT.

The V call is TRBV21-1, the J call TRBJ2-5; TRBD2, the D gene given by the table, was not confirmed from the DNA. TRBV21-1 is recorded as a pseudogene. There are 15 residues in the CDR3. The CDR3 DNA reads TGTGCCAGCAGCAAAGGTGCGAGGGAAGGAGAGACCCAGTACTTC. As protein: CASSKGAREGETQYF.

The genes are TRBV5-4 and TRBJ1-1, with 7 bases aligning to TRBD1. Germline V gene data show CDR1 as SGHNT and CDR2 as YYREEE (reference sequence). V gave up 2 bases and J gave up 4 bases; unmatched junction bases: 8. The CDR3 has 15 amino acids. The CDR3 sequence is CASSFQGGAGTEAFF. The CDR3 DNA reads as TGTGCCAGCAGCTTCCAGGGGGGCGCGGGCACTGAAGCTTTCTTT.

This chain uses TRBV27 with TRBJ2-7; no firm D call. V was trimmed by 5 bases and J by 2 bases, leaving 13 bases between them. CDR3 length: 14 residues. Germline V gene sequence: CDR1 MNHEY, CDR2 SMNVEV (reference sequence). The CDR3 region has the DNA TGTGCCAGCAGTCCACGACTCCCCCCCTACGAGCAGTACTTC. It yields the protein CASSPRLPPYEQYF.

The V gene is TRBV9, the J gene TRBJ2-3, with D tentatively TRBD2 (5 bases). CDR1 is SGDLS and CDR2 is YYNGEE in the germline V gene. The CDR3 is 15 amino acids. V was trimmed by 0 bases and J by 1 base, leaving 9 bases between them. Here the CDR3 reads CASSVGTEGTDTQYF. Written as DNA, the CDR3 is TGTGCCAGCAGCGTAGGAACGGAGGGCACAGATACGCAGTATTTT.

V and J are TRBV21-1 and TRBJ2-3; no check of the table's D call, TRBD2, against the DNA was made. TRBV21-1 is a listed pseudogene. This CDR3 contains 16 residues. CDR3 loop: CASSYEGGGLTDTQYF. Here the CDR3 DNA reads TGTGCCAGCAGCTATGAGGGAGGGGGTCTGACAGATACGCAGTATTTT.

This clone was detected a few times. The CDR3 loop is CASSLRGYVTDTQYF. The CDR3 DNA reads as TGTGCCAGCTCCTTGCGGGGGTATGTCACAGATACGCAGTATTTT. The J gene is TRBJ2-3, the V gene TRBV2; 7 positions match TRBD2. With V trimmed by 8 bases and J by 2 bases, 10 bases remained unmatched. CDR3 length: 15 amino acids. The germline gives CDR1 SNHLY, CDR2 FYNNEI.

J is TRBJ2-5 and V is TRBV20-1, with D unclear. The germline V gene encodes CDR1 DFQATT and CDR2 SNEGSKA (reference sequence). The CDR3 is 10 residues long. Between the trimmed V and J ends, which lost 2 bases and 5 bases, there was a span of 3 bases. The CDR3: CSARQETQYF. In nucleotides, the CDR3 is TGCAGTGCTAGACAGGAGACCCAGTACTTC.

CDR3 DNA sequence: TGTGCCAGCAGCCGGACATCCCCCTATGGCTACACCTTC. This codes for CASSRTSPYGYTF. This chain links TRBV3-1 (or the pseudogene TRBV3-2) with TRBJ1-2, with D possibly being TRBD1 (5 bases). V lost 4 bases to trimming and J lost 4 bases, with 10 bases between them. This CDR3 is 13 amino acids long. Looked up from germline, CDR1 is LGHDT and CDR2 is YNNKEL (reference sequence).

Here the CDR3 DNA reads TGTGCCCGCATTTACAATGAGCAGTTCTTC. This codes for CARIYNEQFF. V is TRBV30 and J is TRBJ2-1, with no clear D. The V gene's germline CDR1 is GTSNPN and CDR2 SVGIG (reference sequence). Trimming stripped 8 bases from V and 4 bases from J, with 6 bases between. The CDR3 has 10 residues. The full variable domain, with the rest looked up from reference TRBV30 and TRBJ2-1, is SQTIHQWPATLVQPVGSPLSLECTVEGTSNPNLYWYRQAAGRGLQLLFYSVGIGQISSEVPQNLSASRPQDRQFILSSKKLLLSDSGFYLCARIYNEQFFGPGTRLTVL.

The chain recombines TRBV3-1 (or the pseudogene TRBV3-2) with TRBJ2-2, with D possibly TRBD2 on 6 matching bases. The germline V gene encodes CDR1 LGHDT and CDR2 YNNKEL (reference sequence). The CDR3 consists of 16 residues. V dropped 2 bases and J dropped 6 bases, with 16 bases sitting between them. The CDR3 sequence is CASSQWPGEGAGELFF. The CDR3, as DNA: TGTGCCAGCAGCCAATGGCCGGGAGAAGGCGCCGGGGAGCTGTTTTTT.

The CDR3 DNA is TGTGCCAGCAGGTACAGGGGAACCGGGGAGCTGTTTTTT. Protein product: CASRYRGTGELFF. The V gene is TRBV2, the J gene TRBJ2-2, with 7 nucleotides matching TRBD1. Germline trimming cut 6 bases from V and 5 bases from J; bases unmatched to any gene: 3. Germline assignment: CDR1 SNHLY and CDR2 FYNNEI. This CDR3 contains 13 residues.

As for this clone: The identical CDR3 is also encoded by other nucleotide sequences in the sample. V is TRBV5-4 and J is TRBJ2-5; maybe TRBD2 (7 bases). CDR1 is SGHNT, CDR2 YYREEE, per germline (reference sequence). V lost 1 base to trimming and J lost 5 bases, with 9 bases between them. This CDR3 has 13 amino acids. The CDR3 sequence: CASSLRGGETQYF. CDR3 coding DNA: TGTGCCAGCAGCTTGAGGGGGGGGGAGACCCAGTACTTC.

V usage is TRBV5-6 and J usage is TRBJ1-1; no clear D gene. The germline V gene has CDR1 SGHDT and CDR2 YYEEEE. Trimming took 3 bases from V and 8 from J, leaving 11 bases between them. This CDR3 region has 12 residues. The CDR3 protein is CASSSPGREAFF. CDR3 nucleotide sequence: TGTGCCAGCAGCTCCCCGGGGAGGGAAGCTTTCTTT.

The chain links TRBV7-6 to TRBJ2-1; 8 nucleotides line up with TRBD2. This CDR3 region has 15 residues. The J segment lost 7 bases and the V segment lost 4 bases, leaving 9 bases of the junction unmatched. In germline, CDR1 is SGHVS, CDR2 FNYEAQ. The CDR3 DNA is TGTGCCAGCAGCTCCGGGGGGGACGGGGTAAATGAGCAGTTCTTC. Protein sequence: CASSSGGDGVNEQFF.

This clone counts as large. The chain carries TRBV4-3 and TRBJ2-1; no definite D call. Trimming took off 4 bases at V and 7 bases at J, with 11 bases between the two ends. The germline V gene has CDR1 LGHNA and CDR2 YSLEER. The CDR3 runs to 13 residues. The CDR3 reads CASSPTRWNEQFF. Written as DNA, the CDR3 is TGCGCCAGCAGCCCGACCCGTTGGAATGAGCAGTTCTTC.

The chain links TRBV29-1 to TRBJ1-1, with D perhaps matching TRBD1 (5 bases). Trimming removed 7 bases from V and 7 bases from J, with 10 bases in between. CDR1 and CDR2 (germline): SQVTM, ANQGSEA. The CDR3 loop spans 10 amino acids. CDR3 DNA sequence: TGCAGCGCCAGGGATGGTGAAGCTTTCTTT. Translated: CSARDGEAFF.

A few counts support this clone. The junction shows a germline mismatch at one end, possibly a read error. The V call is TRBV11-2, the J call TRBJ1-1; D gene unclear. Germline CDR1 SGHAT, CDR2 FQNNGV. CDR3 length equals 13 residues. CDR3 in amino acids: CASSLDRNSEAFF. CDR3 DNA sequence: TGTGCCAGCAGCTTAGATCGGAACAGTGAAGCTTTCTTT.

The V gene is TRBV24-1, the J gene TRBJ2-7; weak D call: TRBD2 (5 bases). The germline V and J ends were trimmed by 4 bases and 5 bases, with 17 bases remaining between them. CDR3 size: 15 residues. Germline V gene sequence: CDR1 KGHDR, CDR2 SFDVKD. The CDR3 loop is CATSDSWTGINEQYF. CDR3 nucleotides: TGTGCCACCAGTGACTCCTGGACGGGAATTAACGAGCAGTACTTC.

The V gene is TRBV9, the J gene TRBJ2-6; D not resolved. V lost 0 bases and J lost 0, with 4 bases in between. This CDR3 region has 15 residues. The germline CDR1 and CDR2 sequences are SGDLS and YYNGEE. This CDR3 is CASSVVLSGANVLTF. The CDR3 bases are TGTGCCAGCAGCGTAGTTCTCTCTGGGGCCAACGTCCTGACTTTC.

The V call is TRBV7-3, the J call TRBJ2-2; 9 nucleotides agree with TRBD2. This CDR3 has 15 amino acids. The germline V gene encodes CDR1 SGHTA and CDR2 FQGTGA. The V and J ends lost 5 bases and 6 bases, in that order; junction bases with no gene match: 7. The CDR3 DNA follows: TGTGCCAGCAGCCTTAGCGGGAGCGGGGCCGGGGAGCTGTTTTTT. It specifies CASSLSGSGAGELFF.

J is TRBJ2-1 and V is TRBV7-2, with 14 bases matching TRBD2. This CDR3 comprises 16 residues. V lost 3 bases to trimming and J lost 9 bases; unmatched junction nucleotides: 7. Germline loops: CDR1 SGHTA, CDR2 FQGNSA. The DNA of the CDR3 is TGTGCCAGCAGCTTTGCGGGACTAGCGGGAGTCTCTGAGCAGTTCTTC. Its protein product is CASSFAGLAGVSEQFF.

This clone was detected once. The chain joins TRBV7-6 to TRBJ2-1; 10 positions agree with TRBD2. The V and J ends lost 4 bases and 0 bases, in that order; junction bases with no gene match: 12. Germline CDR1 and CDR2: SGHVS and FNYEAQ. The CDR3 has 19 residues. The CDR3, as DNA: TGTGCCAGCAGCTCTCTCCCGCTAGCGGGGGTATACTCCTACAATGAGCAGTTCTTC. This gives the protein CASSSLPLAGVYSYNEQFF.